The sequence of this T cell receptor (beta chain) was determined in a study of Graves' ophthalmopathy and Graves' hyperthyroidism. Study summary: The study drew peripheral blood at initial diagnosis, before any treatment.

No progression to ophthalmopathy over 18 months defined stable hyperthyroidism. Beta-chain TCR CDR3 regions were amplified from RNA transcripts. Scientists carried out first-round RT-PCR using HTBI primers and then a second-round multiplex PCR. Each CDR3 protein gets one entry after TCRdb re-called the multiplex PCR reads with MiXCR. This table has 400,000 to 450,000 distinct CDR3 sequences, under 25% appearing once. Trimming cost V 1 base and J 7 bases, with 14 bases left between them. The CDR3 contains 16 residues. The sample comprised peripheral blood. This rearrangement joins TRBV12-3 or TRBV12-4 to TRBJ1-6, with D uncertain. This clonotype was sampled from a woman younger than 35 with stable Graves' hyperthyroidism. Here the CDR3 DNA reads TGTGCCAGCAGTTTAGTGGGAAATCTGGGCAATTCACCCCTCCACTTT. Its protein is CASSLVGNLGNSPLHF.